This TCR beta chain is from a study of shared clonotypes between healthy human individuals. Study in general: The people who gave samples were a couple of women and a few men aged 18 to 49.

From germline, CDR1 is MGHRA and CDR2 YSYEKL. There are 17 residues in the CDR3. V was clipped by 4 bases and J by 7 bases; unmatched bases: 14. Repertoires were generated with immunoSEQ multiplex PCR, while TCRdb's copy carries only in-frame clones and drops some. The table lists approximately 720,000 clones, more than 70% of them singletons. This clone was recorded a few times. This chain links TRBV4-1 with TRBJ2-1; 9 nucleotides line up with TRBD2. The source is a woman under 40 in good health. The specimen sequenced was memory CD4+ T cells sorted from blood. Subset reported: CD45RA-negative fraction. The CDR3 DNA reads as TGCGCCAGCAGCCCCCAGCCGGTCGTAGCGGGAGAGAATGAGCAGTTCTTC. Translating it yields CASSPQPVVAGENEQFF.